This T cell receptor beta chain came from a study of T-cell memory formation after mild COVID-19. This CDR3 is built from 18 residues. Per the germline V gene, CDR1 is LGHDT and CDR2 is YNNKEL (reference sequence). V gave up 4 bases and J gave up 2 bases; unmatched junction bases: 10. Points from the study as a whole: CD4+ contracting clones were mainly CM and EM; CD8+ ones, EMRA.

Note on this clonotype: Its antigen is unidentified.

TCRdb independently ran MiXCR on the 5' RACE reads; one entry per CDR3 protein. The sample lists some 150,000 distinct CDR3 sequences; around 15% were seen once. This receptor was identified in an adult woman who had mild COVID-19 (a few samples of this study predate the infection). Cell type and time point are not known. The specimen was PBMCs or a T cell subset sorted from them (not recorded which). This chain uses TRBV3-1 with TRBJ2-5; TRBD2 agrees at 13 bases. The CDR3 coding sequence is TGTGCCAGCAGCCTTCCTCCCTGGACTAGCGGGGGACAAGAGACCCAGTACTTC. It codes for CASSLPPWTSGGQETQYF.